This T cell receptor beta chain was sequenced for a study of CD8+CD57+ T cells in acquired aplastic anemia. Sequencing was done on patients that had shown CD8+CD57+ cell expansion by flow cytometry. Untreated patients provided the blood samples, with no therapy given before sampling. Germline trimming cut 5 bases from V and 2 bases from J; bases unmatched to any gene: 4. Germline lookup yields CDR1 DFQATT and CDR2 SNEGSKA (reference sequence). CDR3 length: 13 residues. Template material for TCR beta VDJ and CDR3 profiling consisted of genomic DNA. One entry per CDR3 protein, called by TCRdb with MiXCR from the reads. The table shows approximately 300,000 distinct CDR3 sequences, with about 50% occurring only once.

The sample comprised sorted CD4+, CD8+, or CD8+CD57+ T cells (not recorded which) from PBMCs. The chain joins TRBV20-1 to TRBJ2-7; 9 nucleotides align to TRBD1. The TCR comes from a human donor with aplastic anemia. CDR3 residues: CSAVRQGAYEQYF. Here the CDR3 DNA reads TGCAGTGCTGTCCGACAGGGGGCCTACGAGCAGTACTTC.